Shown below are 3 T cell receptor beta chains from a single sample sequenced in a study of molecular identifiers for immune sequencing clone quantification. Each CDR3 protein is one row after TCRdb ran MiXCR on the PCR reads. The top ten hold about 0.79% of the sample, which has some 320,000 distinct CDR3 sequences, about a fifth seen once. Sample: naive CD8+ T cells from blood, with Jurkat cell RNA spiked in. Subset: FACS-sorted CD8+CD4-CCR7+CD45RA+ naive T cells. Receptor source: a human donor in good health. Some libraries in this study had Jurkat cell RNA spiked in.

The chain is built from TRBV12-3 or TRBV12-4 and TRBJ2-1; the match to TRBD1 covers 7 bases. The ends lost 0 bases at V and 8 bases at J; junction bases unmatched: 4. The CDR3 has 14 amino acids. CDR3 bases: TGTGCCAGCAGTTTAGCTGGACAGGTTTATGAGCAGTTCTTC. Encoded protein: CASSLAGQVYEQFF.

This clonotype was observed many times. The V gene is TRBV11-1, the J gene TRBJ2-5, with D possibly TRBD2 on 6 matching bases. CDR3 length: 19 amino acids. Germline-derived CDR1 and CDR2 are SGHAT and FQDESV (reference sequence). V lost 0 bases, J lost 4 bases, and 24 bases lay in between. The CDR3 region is CASSLAEGGRAILRETQYF. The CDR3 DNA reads TGTGCCAGCAGCTTAGCGGAGGGAGGCAGGGCCATCCTCCGAGAGACCCAGTACTTC.

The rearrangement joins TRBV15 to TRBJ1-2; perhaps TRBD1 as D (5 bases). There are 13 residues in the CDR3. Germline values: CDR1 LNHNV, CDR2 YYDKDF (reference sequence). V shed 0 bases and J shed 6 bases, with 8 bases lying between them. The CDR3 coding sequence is TGTGCCACCAGCAGAGAAGGAGGGGATGGCTACACCTTC. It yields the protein CATSREGGDGYTF.